Each of the 5 T cell receptor beta chains below was sequenced from the same sample in a study of a mutant IDH1 vaccine in newly diagnosed glioma (dated by TCRdb to the early 2020s). Libraries were prepared through the immunoSEQ multiplex PCR assay. What TCRdb holds here is the immuneACCESS table cut down to in-frame rearrangements. Part of the clones is not present; checked against another copy, under half of the missing clones reflect an unresolved V gene, and the others are unexplained. This sample comprises about 83,000 clones, over 75% of them detected only once. The ten largest make up 5.2% of the sample. This specimen's time point label, per the study, means: week 47, end of study. Each vaccine dose, consisting of 300 ug of a 20-mer mutant IDH1 peptide in Montanide, was administered subcutaneously with topical imiquimod. Their cognate antigens are unknown. The sample in question was PBMCs, obtained from a glioma patient whose treatment included an IDH1 peptide vaccine. The receptors here all came from a man aged 40-50 years with glioma.

The chain couples TRBV6-6 to TRBJ2-5; 12 bases agree with TRBD2. V dropped 5 bases and J dropped 10; count of bases not matched to a gene: 14. The germline gives CDR1 MNHNY, CDR2 SVGAGI (reference sequence). CDR3 length equals 16 residues. The CDR3 loop is CASSPLAGGSFRDQYF. The CDR3 bases are TGTGCCAGCAGTCCCCTAGCGGGGGGGTCCTTCCGGGACCAGTACTTC.

This sequence joins TRBV7-2 and TRBJ2-3; 9 nucleotides align to TRBD2. The CDR3 is 19 residues long. V gave up 0 bases and J gave up 4 bases; unmatched junction bases: 14. The germline V gene encodes CDR1 SGHTA and CDR2 FQGNSA. DNA of the CDR3: TGTGCCAGCAGCTTAGCTGGCGGGAGGGCCCCTCGTTTGGCAGATACGCAGTATTTT. It codes for CASSLAGGRAPRLADTQYF.

The chain carries TRBV7-9 and TRBJ2-7, with D unclear. Germline values: CDR1 SEHNR, CDR2 FQNEAQ (reference sequence). V was cut by 5 bases and J by 1 base, with 3 bases left in between. This CDR3 is 11 amino acids long. CDR3 in amino acids: CASSGSYEQYF. The CDR3 DNA reads as TGTGCCAGCAGCGGTTCCTACGAGCAGTACTTC. Full variable domain (remainder filled in from reference TRBV7-9 and TRBJ2-7): DTGVSQNPRHKITKRGQNVTFRCDPISEHNRLYWYRQTLGQGPEFLTYFQNEAQLEKSRLLSDRFSAERPKGSFSTLEIQRTEQGDSAMYLCASSGSYEQYFGPGTRLTVT.

The chain has TRBV2 and TRBJ2-7; maybe TRBD2 (5 bases). With 7 bases removed from V and 3 bases from J, the gap between germline ends came to 13 bases. Germline lookup yields CDR1 SNHLY and CDR2 FYNNEI. The length of the CDR3 is 13 residues. In nucleotides, the CDR3 is TGTGCCAGCAATAGATGGGGAGACTACGAGCAGTACTTC. Its protein product is CASNRWGDYEQYF.

The rearrangement links TRBV19 to TRBJ1-1; D ambiguous. The CDR3 runs 13 residues. Germline CDR1 LNHDA, CDR2 SQIVND (reference sequence). Trimming cost V 7 bases and J 3 bases, with 12 bases left between them. The DNA for the CDR3 is TGTGCCAGTACCTCCGAGCGGGACACTGAAGCTTTCTTT. It translates to CASTSERDTEAFF.